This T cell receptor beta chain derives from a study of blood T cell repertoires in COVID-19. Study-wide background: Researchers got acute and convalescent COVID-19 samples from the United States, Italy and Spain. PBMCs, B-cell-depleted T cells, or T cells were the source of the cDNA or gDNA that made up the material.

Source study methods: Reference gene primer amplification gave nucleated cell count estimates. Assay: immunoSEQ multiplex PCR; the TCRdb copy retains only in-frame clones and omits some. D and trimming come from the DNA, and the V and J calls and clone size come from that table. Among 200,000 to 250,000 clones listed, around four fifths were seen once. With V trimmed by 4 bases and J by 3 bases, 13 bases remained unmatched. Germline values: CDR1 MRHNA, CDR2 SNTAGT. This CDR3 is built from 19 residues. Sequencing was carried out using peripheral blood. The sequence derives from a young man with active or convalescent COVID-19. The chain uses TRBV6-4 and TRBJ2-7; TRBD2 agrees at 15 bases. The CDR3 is CASSALGLAGGPVGYEQYF. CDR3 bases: TGTGCCAGCAGTGCCCTCGGACTAGCGGGAGGGCCGGTAGGCTACGAGCAGTACTTC.